The sequence of this T cell receptor (beta chain) was determined in a study of blood T cell repertoires in COVID-19. Study at large: Both acute and convalescent COVID-19 samples were obtained from the United States, Italy and Spain.

Deletions cut 5 bases from V and 0 bases from J, with 23 bases between. Looked up from germline, CDR1 is SGHVS and CDR2 is FQNEAQ. The CDR3 has 20 residues. Repertoires were generated with immunoSEQ multiplex PCR, while TCRdb's copy carries only in-frame clones and drops some. Among 150,000 or so clones listed, about 70% were seen once. The chain is built from TRBV7-8 and TRBJ2-6; no clear D gene. The TCR originated in a woman between 65 and 79 years old with acute or convalescent COVID-19. Sequencing was done on a sample of peripheral blood. The CDR3, as DNA: TGTGCCAGCAGCCTCCCACTCCACGAGTTTGTATCCTCTGGGGCCAACGTCCTGACTTTC. Translated: CASSLPLHEFVSSGANVLTF.